One sample yielded the 3 T cell receptor beta chains listed below, sequenced in a study of T cells after yellow fever vaccination. TCRdb recomputed calls from the 5' RACE reads with MiXCR, one row per CDR3 protein. Here the sample spans more than 90,000 distinct CDR3 sequences, more than 5.5% being singletons. This sample comprised CD4+ T cells sorted from PBMCs, obtained approximately 47 days after the first yellow fever vaccination. The source of these receptors is a man aged 18 to 29 who received the YFV17D yellow fever vaccine.

This clonotype was observed many times. A junction end diverges from the germline sequence, so it may reflect a read error. The chain couples TRBV5-6 to TRBJ2-5, with 8 bases aligning to TRBD2. Germline V gives CDR1 SGHDT, CDR2 YYEEEE. The CDR3 extends over 14 amino acids. In nucleotides, the CDR3 is TGTGCCAGCACCTTGGGGCGGGGGGCAGAGACCCAGTACTTC. Translation gives CASTLGRGAETQYF.

As concerns this clonotype: A much larger clone differs by one base, so this may be a read error. The gene calls are TRBV6-2 or TRBV6-3 and TRBJ1-5; D is perhaps TRBD1 (5 bases). The V gene's germline CDR1 is MNHEY and CDR2 SVGEGT. This CDR3 is built from 18 residues. CDR3 nucleotide sequence: TGTGCCAGCAGTTACTCGTCGCTAGTCGGGGACCGTAATCAGCCCCATCATTTT. It yields the protein CASSYSSLVGDRNQPHHF.

At least ten counts were recorded for this clonotype. V usage is TRBV12-3 or TRBV12-4 and J usage is TRBJ2-1; 7 bases map to TRBD2. The CDR3 is made up of 14 amino acids. V dropped 3 bases and J dropped 5; count of bases not matched to a gene: 4. The CDR3 is CASSLSGGDNEQFF. For the CDR3, the DNA is TGTGCCAGCAGTTTGTCGGGGGGTGACAATGAGCAGTTCTTC.